The 15 T cell receptor beta chains in this list originate from one sample, sequenced in a study of identical twins. TCRdb redid the calling of the 5' RACE reads with MiXCR, one entry per CDR3 protein. This table has a few hundred thousand distinct CDR3 sequences, approximately 18% appearing once. Sequenced: naive T cells sorted from blood. The receptors come from a man aged 45-60 years in good health.

The chain is built from TRBV6-6 and TRBJ1-1; D perhaps matches TRBD1 (6 bases). CDR1 and CDR2 (germline): MNHNY, SVGAGI (reference sequence). The CDR3 spans 13 residues. The ends were cut back, 8 bases at V and 2 bases at J, with 12 bases in the middle. CDR3 protein: CASFRGPNTEAFF. CDR3 coding DNA: TGTGCCAGCTTCAGGGGACCTAACACTGAAGCTTTCTTT.

This clonotype was detected ten times or more. The V and J genes are TRBV14 and TRBJ2-1; D not resolved. V was cut by 0 bases and J by 8 bases, with 14 bases left in between. The CDR3 length is 15 residues. Germline V gene sequence: CDR1 SGHDN, CDR2 FVKESK. This CDR3 is CASSQETGPRYEQFF. The CDR3 DNA reads TGTGCCAGCAGCCAAGAGACGGGTCCTCGGTATGAGCAGTTCTTC.

This clonotype was observed a few times. This chain connects TRBV4-1 to TRBJ1-1; D may be TRBD1 (5 bases). CDR3 length equals 17 residues. The germline gives CDR1 MGHRA, CDR2 YSYEKL. V dropped 0 bases and J dropped 0 bases, with 14 bases sitting between them. The CDR3 is CASSQDPVGHMNTEAFF. Written as DNA, the CDR3 is TGCGCCAGCAGCCAAGATCCCGTCGGACACATGAACACTGAAGCTTTCTTT.

V usage is TRBV20-1 and J usage is TRBJ2-5; possibly TRBD1 or TRBD2 for D (5 bases each). Per germline, CDR1 DFQATT and CDR2 SNEGSKA (reference sequence). CDR3 length: 14 residues. Deletions cut 4 bases from V and 1 base from J, with 13 bases between. Here the CDR3 reads CSAKPGTAQETQYF. As DNA, the CDR3 is TGCAGTGCTAAACCCGGGACGGCCCAAGAGACCCAGTACTTC.

This clonotype was detected many times. The CDR3 sequence is CSARRPGTGTRPYNEQFF. CDR3 nucleotide sequence: TGCAGTGCTAGGCGCCCCGGTACCGGGACTAGACCCTACAATGAGCAGTTCTTC. The J gene is TRBJ2-1, the V gene TRBV20-1; 8 positions match TRBD2. Looked up from germline, CDR1 is DFQATT and CDR2 is SNEGSKA (reference sequence). The CDR3 is 18 residues long. V shed 3 bases, J shed 2 bases, and the junction held 15 bases outside the gene matches.

The rearrangement joins TRBV9 to TRBJ2-5; D call uncertain. Trimming took off 0 bases at V and 1 base at J, with 4 bases between the two ends. The germline V gene has CDR1 SGDLS and CDR2 YYNGEE. The CDR3 extends over 13 amino acids. The CDR3 sequence is CASSVETQETQYF. CDR3 bases: TGTGCCAGCAGCGTAGAGACCCAAGAGACCCAGTACTTC.

This clonotype has a handful of counts. The chain links TRBV20-1 to TRBJ1-5; unclear D gene. V lost 2 bases, J lost 4 bases, and 12 bases lay in between. CDR1 and CDR2 from the germline V gene are DFQATT and SNEGSKA (reference sequence). CDR3 length: 14 amino acids. DNA for the CDR3: TGCAGTGCTAGAAAAGGGAAGAGGAATCAGCCCCAGCATTTT. Translation: CSARKGKRNQPQHF.

This rearrangement joins TRBV20-1 to TRBJ1-6, with 10 bases identical to TRBD1. With 5 bases clipped from V and 7 bases from J, the junction kept 2 bases outside the gene matches. The length of the CDR3 is 13 residues. From germline, CDR1 is DFQATT and CDR2 SNEGSKA (reference sequence). CDR3 sequence: CSARTGGNSPLHF. In nucleotides, the CDR3 is TGCAGTGCTCGGACAGGGGGGAATTCACCCCTCCACTTT.

The table lists this clonotype with a few counts. The chain combines TRBV5-5 with TRBJ1-5; the D is unclear. The germline V and J ends were trimmed by 0 bases and 7 bases, with 14 bases remaining between them. The CDR3 spans 15 residues. Germline V gene lookup returns CDR1 SGHKS and CDR2 YYEKEE (reference sequence). The CDR3 nucleotides read TGTGCCAGCAGCTTGGGGCTGATGATGGGACAGCCCCAGCATTTT. Translating gives CASSLGLMMGQPQHF.

The rearrangement joins TRBV6-1 to TRBJ2-7, with 7 bases aligning to TRBD1. The trim removed 5 bases at V and 3 bases at J, leaving 10 bases unmatched. From germline, CDR1 is MNHNS and CDR2 SASEGT. The CDR3 is made up of 15 amino acids. For the CDR3, the DNA is TGTGCCAGCAGTCCAGGACAGGACACCTACTACGAGCAGTACTTC. It specifies CASSPGQDTYYEQYF.

This clonotype was found a few times. The CDR3 DNA follows: TGCAGTGCTTGGACTAGCGGTGGTGGCGGGGAGCTGTTTTTT. Amino acid sequence: CSAWTSGGGGELFF. V is TRBV20-1 and J is TRBJ2-2; 10 bases are shared with TRBD2. This CDR3 spans 14 amino acids. After removal of 5 bases from V and 7 bases from J, the junction contained 7 bases not matched to a gene. Looked up from germline, CDR1 is DFQATT and CDR2 is SNEGSKA (reference sequence).

This clonotype was picked up a small number of times. This chain uses TRBV27 with TRBJ2-1; a weak D match, TRBD2 (6 bases). The CDR3 contains 16 residues. The V and J ends lost 6 bases and 5 bases respectively, with 20 bases between them. CDR1 is MNHEY and CDR2 is SMNVEV in the germline V gene (reference sequence). The CDR3 loop reads CASRSWERAGNNEQFF. CDR3 DNA: TGTGCCAGCAGATCATGGGAGCGGGCGGGTAACAATGAGCAGTTCTTC.

Many counts were recorded for this clonotype. The V call is TRBV24-1, the J call TRBJ1-2, with TRBD1 as a possible D gene (5 bases). V was clipped by 5 bases and J by 6 bases, with 12 bases between them. The CDR3 is made up of 13 amino acids. CDR1 and CDR2 (germline): KGHDR, SFDVKD. CDR3 DNA sequence: TGTGCCACCAGTGTCGCAGGGAACGATGGCTACACCTTC. This sequence encodes CATSVAGNDGYTF.

This chain links TRBV7-6 with TRBJ2-5, with TRBD2 matching 14 bases. The ends lost 3 bases at V and 5 bases at J; junction bases unmatched: 8. The germline V gene has CDR1 SGHVS and CDR2 FNYEAQ. This CDR3 is 17 amino acids long. The CDR3 bases are TGTGCCAGCAGCTTCGGGACTAGCGGGAGATTCACCGAGACCCAGTACTTC. Translating gives CASSFGTSGRFTETQYF.

The chain links TRBV11-2 to TRBJ2-7; D uncertain. V lost 2 bases and J lost 12, with 11 bases in between. The germline CDR1 and CDR2 sequences are SGHAT and FQNNGV. CDR3 length: 11 residues. The DNA of the CDR3 is TGTGCCAGCAGCTTAACGAACGTTCGGTACTTC. It specifies CASSLTNVRYF.